This section outlines one TCR beta chain sequence together with its context. The record originates from a study of shared clonotypes between healthy human individuals. Profiled with immunoSEQ multiplex PCR; TCRdb holds only in-frame clones, not every one. This sample has over a million clones, with approximately 96% found just once. The ends were cut back, 4 bases at V and 6 bases at J, with 4 bases in the middle. Germline-derived CDR1 and CDR2 are DFQATT and SNEGSKA (reference sequence). CDR3 length: 10 residues. The V gene is TRBV20-1, the J gene TRBJ2-1; D unresolved. The sample taken for sequencing was naive CD4+ T cells sorted from blood. Subset given: CD45RA+ positively selected. The TCR originated in a man aged 30 to 39 in good health. This chain's CDR3 is CSAKVNEQFF. The CDR3 DNA sequence: TGCAGTGCTAAGGTCAATGAGCAGTTCTTC.